This is a list of T cell receptor beta chains from one sample in a study of CD8+ T cells in alopecia areata. The method was immunoSEQ multiplex PCR; TCRdb's version includes in-frame clones alone and lacks a portion of them. This table holds about 150,000 clones, around 50% found once. The material sequenced was CD4+ T cells sorted from blood, taken at week 0. The receptor set was obtained from a human donor with alopecia areata. Each CDR3 is given with its conserved first and last residue. Fields, in order: CDR3 DNA, CDR3 protein, D gene, J gene, clone size, V gene. The D gene is left open where the match is weak. The size of a clone is reported for some rows only, either as once, few or many, or as a class for expanded clones.

DNA: TGTGCCAGCAGCTTAGTTAGCGGGGCGTACAATGAGCAGTTCTTC
CDR3: CASSLVSGAYNEQFF
D: TRBD2
J: TRBJ2-1
size: many
V: TRBV7-2

DNA: TGCAGCGTTGTTGTTAGCGCGGAGACCCAGTACTTC
CDR3: CSVVVSAETQYF
D: .
J: TRBJ2-5
size: .
V: TRBV29-1

DNA: TGCAGCGTCGTACTAGCGAACCAGGGGGATGAGCAGTTCTTC
CDR3: CSVVLANQGDEQFF
D: .
J: TRBJ2-1
size: few
V: TRBV29-1

DNA: TGTGCCAGCAGTCCACGGGACTTTTCGACGGCCCCAAATTCACCCCTCCACTTT
CDR3: CASSPRDFSTAPNSPLHF
D: .
J: TRBJ1-6
size: once
V: TRBV7-9

DNA: TGTGCCTGGAACAGTTTCTCTGGAAACACCATATATTTT
CDR3: CAWNSFSGNTIYF
D: .
J: TRBJ1-3
size: .
V: TRBV30

DNA: TGTGCCAGCAGCTTGGGACAGGGGCCCGAAAAGTGGTACTTC
CDR3: CASSLGQGPEKWYF
D: TRBD1
J: TRBJ2-4
size: .
V: TRBV7-2

DNA: TGTGCCAGCAGCACGGGGGAGCGTCAGCCCCAGCATTTT
CDR3: CASSTGERQPQHF
D: .
J: TRBJ1-5
size: .
V: TRBV6-5

DNA: TGCAGCGTTGAAGTGACTGAGTACAATGAGCAGTTCTTC
CDR3: CSVEVTEYNEQFF
D: .
J: TRBJ2-1
size: .
V: TRBV29-1

DNA: TGCGCCAGCAGCACCCAGGGACTAGCTGGGGAGACCCAGTACTTC
CDR3: CASSTQGLAGETQYF
D: TRBD2
J: TRBJ2-5
size: few
V: TRBV5-1

DNA: TGCAGCGTAGCGGGGGCGAGGGATGGCTACACCTTC
CDR3: CSVAGARDGYTF
D: .
J: TRBJ1-2
size: .
V: TRBV29-1

DNA: TGTGCCAGCGGAAGGGACCAAGAGACCCAGTACTTC
CDR3: CASGRDQETQYF
D: .
J: TRBJ2-5
size: .
V: TRBV27

DNA: TGTGCCAGCAGTTACCCTAAGGCAGGGGAAGGCTACACCTTC
CDR3: CASSYPKAGEGYTF
D: .
J: TRBJ1-2
size: .
V: TRBV6-5

DNA: TGTGCCTGGAGTGTACGGAAGCAAGCTACGCAGTATTTT
CDR3: CAWSVRKQATQYF
D: .
J: TRBJ2-3
size: .
V: TRBV30

DNA: TGTGCCAGCAGATCGGGACAGGGGATAGATAATTCACCCCTCCACTTT
CDR3: CASRSGQGIDNSPLHF
D: TRBD1
J: TRBJ1-6
size: .
V: TRBV6-6

DNA: TGCAGCGTTAGCAGGGAATACACTGAAGCTTTCTTT
CDR3: CSVSREYTEAFF
D: .
J: TRBJ1-1
size: few
V: TRBV29-1

DNA: TGTGCCAGCAGCGGGGGACTGCCCTACGAGCAGTACTTC
CDR3: CASSGGLPYEQYF
D: .
J: TRBJ2-7
size: few
V: TRBV5-6

DNA: TGTGCCAGCAGCCAAGCCCAGGGAGATCAGCCCCAGCATTTT
CDR3: CASSQAQGDQPQHF
D: .
J: TRBJ1-5
size: few
V: TRBV7-9

DNA: TGTGCCAGCAGTTACTCCCAAGAGACCCAGTACTTC
CDR3: CASSYSQETQYF
D: .
J: TRBJ2-5
size: once
V: TRBV6-5

DNA: TGTGCCAGCAGCCAGCGGGGCGGCACAGATACGCAGTATTTT
CDR3: CASSQRGGTDTQYF
D: TRBD2
J: TRBJ2-3
size: .
V: TRBV7-2

DNA: TGTGCCAGCAGAAGACAGGGGAGAACTGAAGCTTTCTTT
CDR3: CASRRQGRTEAFF
D: TRBD1
J: TRBJ1-1
size: .
V: TRBV6-5

DNA: TGTGCCAGCAGTGCAAGGGGGAAGGGTGAAGCTTTCTTT
CDR3: CASSARGKGEAFF
D: .
J: TRBJ1-1
size: .
V: TRBV6-5

DNA: TGCAGCGTCGAACAGGGTTCGGGATTTGCCTACACCTTC
CDR3: CSVEQGSGFAYTF
D: .
J: TRBJ1-2
size: few
V: TRBV29-1

DNA: TGTGCCAGCAGCTCCAATATGAGAGCCGCGAACACCGGGGAGCTGTTTTTT
CDR3: CASSSNMRAANTGELFF
D: .
J: TRBJ2-2
size: .
V: TRBV7-9

DNA: TGTGCCACCAGCAGAGGAGGGATGGACAGGGGGCAAGATACGCAGTATTTT
CDR3: CATSRGGMDRGQDTQYF
D: TRBD1
J: TRBJ2-3
size: few
V: TRBV15

DNA: TGCAGCGTTGCATACGGGACAGGGGGGTCCTACGAGCAGTACTTC
CDR3: CSVAYGTGGSYEQYF
D: TRBD1
J: TRBJ2-7
size: .
V: TRBV29-1

DNA: TGTGCCAGCAGTGGAGGGGGGGGAGGTTCACCCCTCCACTTT
CDR3: CASSGGGGGSPLHF
D: .
J: TRBJ1-6
size: .
V: TRBV21-1

DNA: TGCGCCAGCAGTCTCGGCCGGCCCCCGAACATTCAGTACTTC
CDR3: CASSLGRPPNIQYF
D: .
J: TRBJ2-4
size: few
V: TRBV10-2

DNA: TGCAGCGTCCGGGACAGGGGGTTATACGAGCAGTACTTC
CDR3: CSVRDRGLYEQYF
D: TRBD1
J: TRBJ2-7
size: few
V: TRBV29-1

DNA: TGTGCCAGCAGCCCGGGGACCGGGGGCTCTGGAAACACCATATATTTT
CDR3: CASSPGTGGSGNTIYF
D: .
J: TRBJ1-3
size: .
V: TRBV5-4

DNA: TGCGCCAGCAGCCAAGTATTGGACAGGAATCAGCCCCAGCATTTT
CDR3: CASSQVLDRNQPQHF
D: TRBD1
J: TRBJ1-5
size: .
V: TRBV4-3

DNA: TGTGCCAGCAGCTTACCCCAGGGGGCCTACAATGAGCAGTTCTTC
CDR3: CASSLPQGAYNEQFF
D: TRBD1
J: TRBJ2-1
size: few
V: TRBV5-4

DNA: TGTGCCAGCAGCCAAGAAGCCGGACGGTACGAGCAGTACTTC
CDR3: CASSQEAGRYEQYF
D: .
J: TRBJ2-7
size: .
V: TRBV4-2

DNA: TGTGCCAGCAGCGCCGGAGGTCCGTCATTCGACATTCAGTACTTC
CDR3: CASSAGGPSFDIQYF
D: .
J: TRBJ2-4
size: .
V: TRBV9

DNA: TGCGCCAGCAGCTTTAGCGGGGCCGAAGAGACCCAGTACTTC
CDR3: CASSFSGAEETQYF
D: TRBD2
J: TRBJ2-5
size: .
V: TRBV5-1

DNA: TGTGCCTGGAGAGGGGACCAAGAGACCCAGTACTTC
CDR3: CAWRGDQETQYF
D: .
J: TRBJ2-5
size: .
V: TRBV30

DNA: TGTGCCAGCAGCCCTCTACCGGGACTATCCTACGAGCAGTACTTC
CDR3: CASSPLPGLSYEQYF
D: TRBD2
J: TRBJ2-7
size: .
V: TRBV7-2

DNA: TGTGCCTGGACCTTAGCGGGGAGGTACGAGCAGTACTTC
CDR3: CAWTLAGRYEQYF
D: TRBD2
J: TRBJ2-7
size: .
V: TRBV30

DNA: TGTGCCACCAGCAGAGATCGTGGGGGTGGGGCCTACGAGCAGTACTTC
CDR3: CATSRDRGGGAYEQYF
D: .
J: TRBJ2-7
size: .
V: TRBV15

DNA: TGTGCCAGTAGTAGGGACAACTCCTACGAGCAGTACTTC
CDR3: CASSRDNSYEQYF
D: .
J: TRBJ2-7
size: .
V: TRBV19

DNA: TGTGCCAGTGGGTTTAGCAATCAGCCCCAGCATTTT
CDR3: CASGFSNQPQHF
D: .
J: TRBJ1-5
size: .
V: TRBV19

DNA: TGCGCCAGCAGCCAAGATCTATCGGGGGGTACGCAGTATTTT
CDR3: CASSQDLSGGTQYF
D: TRBD2
J: TRBJ2-3
size: .
V: TRBV4-3

DNA: TGCGCCAGCAGTCAATCGACAGGGTACTATGGCTACACCTTC
CDR3: CASSQSTGYYGYTF
D: TRBD1
J: TRBJ1-2
size: .
V: TRBV23-1

DNA: TGTGCCAGCGTCCCTGGGCGTTTTGATTCACCCCTCCACTTT
CDR3: CASVPGRFDSPLHF
D: .
J: TRBJ1-6
size: .
V: TRBV6-1

DNA: TGTGCCAGCAGCTTGGGGGGGTCCGGCGAGCAGTACTTC
CDR3: CASSLGGSGEQYF
D: TRBD2
J: TRBJ2-7
size: once
V: TRBV7-9

DNA: TGTGCCAGCAGCTATGGATTGGAGGAGACCCAGTACTTC
CDR3: CASSYGLEETQYF
D: .
J: TRBJ2-5
size: .
V: TRBV7-2

DNA: TGTGCCAGCAGTGACAACTTGGGCCTCTCCTACGAGCAGTACTTC
CDR3: CASSDNLGLSYEQYF
D: .
J: TRBJ2-7
size: .
V: TRBV25-1

DNA: TGCGCCAGCAGCTTGGCCTCCGGGGGGGCCACAGATACGCAGTATTTT
CDR3: CASSLASGGATDTQYF
D: TRBD2
J: TRBJ2-3
size: few
V: TRBV5-1